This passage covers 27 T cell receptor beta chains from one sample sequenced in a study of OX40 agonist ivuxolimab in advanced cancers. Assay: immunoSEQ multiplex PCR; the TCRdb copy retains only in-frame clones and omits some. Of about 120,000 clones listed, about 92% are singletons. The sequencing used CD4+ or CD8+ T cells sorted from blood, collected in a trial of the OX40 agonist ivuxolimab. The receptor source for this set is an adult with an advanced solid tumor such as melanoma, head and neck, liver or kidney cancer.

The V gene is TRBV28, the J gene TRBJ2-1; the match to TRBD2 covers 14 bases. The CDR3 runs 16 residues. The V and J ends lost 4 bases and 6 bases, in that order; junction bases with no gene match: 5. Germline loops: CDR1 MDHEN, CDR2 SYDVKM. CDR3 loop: CASSSLGLAGGNEQFF. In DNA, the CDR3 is TGTGCCAGCAGTTCCCTCGGACTAGCGGGGGGCAATGAGCAGTTCTTC.

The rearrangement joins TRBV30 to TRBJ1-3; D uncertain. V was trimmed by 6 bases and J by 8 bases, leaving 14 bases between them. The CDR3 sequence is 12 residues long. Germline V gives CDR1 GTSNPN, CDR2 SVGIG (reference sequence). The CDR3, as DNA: TGTGCCTGCGAGGGCGCGGGAGACACCATATATTTT. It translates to CACEGAGDTIYF.

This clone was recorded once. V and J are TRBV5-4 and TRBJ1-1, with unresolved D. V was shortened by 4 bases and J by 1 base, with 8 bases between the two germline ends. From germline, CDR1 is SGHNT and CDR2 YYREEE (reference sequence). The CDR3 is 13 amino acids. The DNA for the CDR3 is TGTGCCAGCAGCCTGGGATGGAACACTGAAGCTTTCTTT. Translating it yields CASSLGWNTEAFF.

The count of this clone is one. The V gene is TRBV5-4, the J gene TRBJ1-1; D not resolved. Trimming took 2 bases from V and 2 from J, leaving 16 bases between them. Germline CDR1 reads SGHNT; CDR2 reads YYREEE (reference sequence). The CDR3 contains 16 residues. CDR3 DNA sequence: TGTGCCAGCAGCTTCGGGGATGCGCGGGGTAACACTGAAGCTTTCTTT. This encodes CASSFGDARGNTEAFF.

CDR3 sequence (DNA): TGTGCCAGCAGGGCTCCCCGGGACAGGGGGAATGAGCAGTTCTTC. It specifies CASRAPRDRGNEQFF. The chain carries TRBV11-2 and TRBJ2-1, with 11 bases matching TRBD1. J gave up 7 bases and V 6 bases, and 8 bases lay outside the gene matches. CDR3 size: 15 residues. CDR1 SGHAT and CDR2 FQNNGV come from the germline V gene.

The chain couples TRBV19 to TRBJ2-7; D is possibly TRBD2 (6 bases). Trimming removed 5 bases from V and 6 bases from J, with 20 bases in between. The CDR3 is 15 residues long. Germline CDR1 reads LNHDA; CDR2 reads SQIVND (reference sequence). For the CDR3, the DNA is TGTGCCAGTAGTGTCCGGGACTCCCGGGCCGGCGAGCAGTACTTC. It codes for CASSVRDSRAGEQYF.

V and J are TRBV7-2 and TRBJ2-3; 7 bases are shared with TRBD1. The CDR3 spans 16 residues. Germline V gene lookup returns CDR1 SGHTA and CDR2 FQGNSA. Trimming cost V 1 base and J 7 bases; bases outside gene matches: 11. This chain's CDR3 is CASSLVGQSRTNTQYF. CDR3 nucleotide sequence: TGTGCCAGCAGCTTAGTGGGACAGAGTCGGACCAATACGCAGTATTTT.

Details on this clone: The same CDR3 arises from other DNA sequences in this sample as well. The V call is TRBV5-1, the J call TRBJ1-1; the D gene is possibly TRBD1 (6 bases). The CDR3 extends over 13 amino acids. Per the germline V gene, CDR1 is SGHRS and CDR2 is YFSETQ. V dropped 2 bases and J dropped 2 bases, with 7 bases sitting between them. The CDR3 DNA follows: TGCGCCAGCAGCTTACAGGGTAACACTGAAGCTTTCTTT. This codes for CASSLQGNTEAFF.

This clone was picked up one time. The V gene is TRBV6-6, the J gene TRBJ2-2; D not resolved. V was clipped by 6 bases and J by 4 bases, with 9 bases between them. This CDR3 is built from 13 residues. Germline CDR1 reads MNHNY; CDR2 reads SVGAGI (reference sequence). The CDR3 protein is CASREDVTGELFF. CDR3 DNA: TGTGCCAGCAGGGAAGACGTCACCGGGGAGCTGTTTTTT.

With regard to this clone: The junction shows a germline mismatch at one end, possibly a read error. The CDR3 spells CASSYSDFRTF. CDR3 bases: TGTGCCAGCAGTTACTCGGACTTTCGTACATTC. The V gene is TRBV6-6, the J gene TRBJ1-2; D is ambiguous. The CDR3 runs to 11 residues. In germline, CDR1 is MNHNY, CDR2 SVGAGI (reference sequence).

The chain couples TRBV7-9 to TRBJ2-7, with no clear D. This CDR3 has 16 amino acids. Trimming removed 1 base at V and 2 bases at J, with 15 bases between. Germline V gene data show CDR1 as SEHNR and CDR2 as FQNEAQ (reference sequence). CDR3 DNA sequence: TGTGCCAGCAGCTTAGGTAATGGCTACCAAACCTACGAGCAGTACTTC. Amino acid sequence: CASSLGNGYQTYEQYF.

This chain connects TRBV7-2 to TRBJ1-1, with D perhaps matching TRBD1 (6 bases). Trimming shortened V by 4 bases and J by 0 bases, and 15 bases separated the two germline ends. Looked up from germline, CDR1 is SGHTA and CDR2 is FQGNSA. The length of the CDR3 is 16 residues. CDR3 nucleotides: TGTGCCAGCAGCTCACCCCAGGGGAGGATGAACACTGAAGCTTTCTTT. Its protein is CASSSPQGRMNTEAFF.

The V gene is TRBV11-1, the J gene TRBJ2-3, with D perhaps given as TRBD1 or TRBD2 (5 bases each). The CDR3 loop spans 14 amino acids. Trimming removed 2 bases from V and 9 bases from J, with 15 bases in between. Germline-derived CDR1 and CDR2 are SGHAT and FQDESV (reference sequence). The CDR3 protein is CASSLNPSGDTQYF. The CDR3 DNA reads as TGTGCCAGCAGCTTAAATCCTTCCGGGGACACGCAGTATTTT.

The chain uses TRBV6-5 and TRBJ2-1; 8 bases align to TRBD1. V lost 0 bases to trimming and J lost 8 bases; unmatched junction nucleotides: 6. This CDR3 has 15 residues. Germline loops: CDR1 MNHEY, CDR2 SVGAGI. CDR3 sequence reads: CASSYSPDRAHEQFF. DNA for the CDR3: TGTGCCAGCAGTTACTCCCCGGACAGGGCTCATGAGCAGTTCTTC.

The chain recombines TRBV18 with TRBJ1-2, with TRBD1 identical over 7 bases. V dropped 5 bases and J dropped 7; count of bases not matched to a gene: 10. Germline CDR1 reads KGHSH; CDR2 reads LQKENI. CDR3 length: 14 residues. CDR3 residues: CASSVGQERAGYTF. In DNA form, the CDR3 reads TGTGCCAGCTCAGTCGGACAGGAACGGGCTGGCTACACCTTC.

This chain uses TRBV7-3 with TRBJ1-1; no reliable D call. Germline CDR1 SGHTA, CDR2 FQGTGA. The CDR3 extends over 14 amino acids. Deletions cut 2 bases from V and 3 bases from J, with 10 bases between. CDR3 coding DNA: TGTGCCAGCAGCTTATACGTTACAGACACTGAAGCTTTCTTT. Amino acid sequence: CASSLYVTDTEAFF.

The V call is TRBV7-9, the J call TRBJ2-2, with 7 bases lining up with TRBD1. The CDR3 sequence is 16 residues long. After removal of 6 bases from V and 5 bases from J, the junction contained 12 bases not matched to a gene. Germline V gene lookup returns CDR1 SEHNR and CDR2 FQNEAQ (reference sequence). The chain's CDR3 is CASSNIWDRSTGELFF. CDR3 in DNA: TGTGCCAGCAGTAACATCTGGGACAGATCTACCGGGGAGCTGTTTTTT.

CDR3 sequence (DNA): TGTGCCAGCAGCCCTCTAGCGGATGTCTACAATGAGCAGTTCTTC. Translation: CASSPLADVYNEQFF. This chain connects TRBV14 to TRBJ2-1; 7 nucleotides align to TRBD2. The CDR3 spans 15 residues. Looked up from germline, CDR1 is SGHDN and CDR2 is FVKESK. The trim removed 4 bases at V and 3 bases at J, leaving 6 bases unmatched.

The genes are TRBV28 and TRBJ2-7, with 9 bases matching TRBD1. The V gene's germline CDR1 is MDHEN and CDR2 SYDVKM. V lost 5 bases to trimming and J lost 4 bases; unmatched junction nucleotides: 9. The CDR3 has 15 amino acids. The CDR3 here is CASSLPGTGKYEQYF. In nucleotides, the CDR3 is TGTGCCAGCAGTCTACCCGGGACAGGGAAGTACGAGCAGTACTTC.

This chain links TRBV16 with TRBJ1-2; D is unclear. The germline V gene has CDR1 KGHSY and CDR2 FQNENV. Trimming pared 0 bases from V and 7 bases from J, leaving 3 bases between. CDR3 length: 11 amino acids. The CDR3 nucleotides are TGTGCCAGCAGCCAATCTTCTGGCTACACCTTC. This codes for CASSQSSGYTF. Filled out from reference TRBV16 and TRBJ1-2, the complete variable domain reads GEEVAQTPKHLVRGEGQKAKLYCAPIKGHSYVFWYQQVLKNEFKFLISFQNENVFDETGMPKERFSAKCLPNSPCSLEIQATKLEDSAVYFCASSQSSGYTFGSGTRLTVV.

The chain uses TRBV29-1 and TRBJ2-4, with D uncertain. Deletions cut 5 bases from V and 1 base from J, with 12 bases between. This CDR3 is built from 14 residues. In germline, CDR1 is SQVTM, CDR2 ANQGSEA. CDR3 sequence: CSVRIDAAKNIQYF. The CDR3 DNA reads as TGCAGCGTTAGAATCGATGCGGCCAAAAACATTCAGTACTTC.

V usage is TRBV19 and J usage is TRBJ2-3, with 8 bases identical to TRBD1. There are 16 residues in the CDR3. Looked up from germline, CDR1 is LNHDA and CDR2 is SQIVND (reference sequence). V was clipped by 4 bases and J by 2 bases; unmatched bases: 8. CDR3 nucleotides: TGTGCCAGTAGTAGTGGGACAGGCCTCTACACAGATACGCAGTATTTT. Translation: CASSSGTGLYTDTQYF. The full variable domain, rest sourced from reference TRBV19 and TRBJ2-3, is DGGITQSPKYLFRKEGQNVTLSCEQNLNHDAMYWYRQDPGQGLRLIYYSQIVNDFQKGDIAEGYSVSREKKESFPLTVTSAQKNPTAFYLCASSSGTGLYTDTQYFGPGTRLTVL.

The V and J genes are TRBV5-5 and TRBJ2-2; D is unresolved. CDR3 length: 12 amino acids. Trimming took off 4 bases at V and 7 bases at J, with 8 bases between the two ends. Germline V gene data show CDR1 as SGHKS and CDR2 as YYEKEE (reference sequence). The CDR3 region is CASSIVNGELFF. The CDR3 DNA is TGTGCCAGCAGCATAGTTAACGGGGAGCTGTTTTTT.

The DNA for the CDR3 is TGTGCCACCAGCAGAGATGGAGGGGGCAATCAGCCCCAGCATTTT. Translating gives CATSRDGGGNQPQHF. The chain links TRBV15 to TRBJ1-5; D is perhaps TRBD1 (5 bases). The germline V gene has CDR1 LNHNV and CDR2 YYDKDF (reference sequence). The germline V and J ends were trimmed by 0 bases and 2 bases, with 8 bases remaining between them. This CDR3 is built from 15 residues.

For the CDR3, the DNA is TGTGCCATCAGTGATACCCCCCAAGAGACCCAGTACTTC. This gives the protein CAISDTPQETQYF. This chain joins TRBV10-3 and TRBJ2-5; D uncertain. The CDR3 has 13 residues. With 3 bases removed from V and 1 base from J, the gap between germline ends came to 6 bases. Germline CDR1 and CDR2: ENHRY and SYGVKD.

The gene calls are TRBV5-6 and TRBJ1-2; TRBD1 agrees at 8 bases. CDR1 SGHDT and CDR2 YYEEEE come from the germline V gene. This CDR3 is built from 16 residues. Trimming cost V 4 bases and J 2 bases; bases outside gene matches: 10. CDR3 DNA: TGTGCCAGCAGCAGGACAGGGAGGGCTCGGAACTATGGCTACACCTTC. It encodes CASSRTGRARNYGYTF.

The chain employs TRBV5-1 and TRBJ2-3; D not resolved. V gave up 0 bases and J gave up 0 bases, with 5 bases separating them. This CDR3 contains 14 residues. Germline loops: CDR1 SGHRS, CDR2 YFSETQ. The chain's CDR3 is CASSLVLSTDTQYF. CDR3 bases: TGCGCCAGCAGCTTGGTCCTTAGCACAGATACGCAGTATTTT.